Included here is one TCR beta chain sequence, with context. TCR beta from blood CD8+ and CD4+ T cells was sequenced. RNA amounts of about 0.45 to 1 ug underwent reverse transcription with random hexamers. TCRdb processed the immunoSEQ multiplex PCR reads anew with MiXCR; each CDR3 protein has one entry. In the table there are about 200,000 distinct CDR3 sequences, more than 85% of which are singletons. Germline lookup yields CDR1 DFQATT and CDR2 SNEGSKA (reference sequence). The CDR3 loop spans 12 amino acids. V lost 0 bases and J 8 bases, leaving 10 bases between the germline ends. The sample is drawn from a study of CD8 T cells in Susac syndrome.

The receptor comes from a human donor with multiple sclerosis. Sequencing was carried out using CD4+ T cells from PBMCs. The chain is built from TRBV20-1 and TRBJ1-1, with a weak D call TRBD1 (5 bases). DNA of the CDR3: TGCAGTGCTAGAGATATGGGACTGGAAGCTTTCTTT. Its protein is CSARDMGLEAFF.